Below are 30 T cell receptor beta chains sequenced from a single sample in a study of regulatory T cells in long-lasting Graves disease (dated by TCRdb to the early 2020s). Preparation of the library involved multiplex PCR. The instrument was an Illumina HiSeq 4000. To build TCR beta libraries, CDR3 regions were amplified by Arm-PCR using iRepertoire HTBI primers. In TCRdb, the public reads were trimmed at Q25 with fastp and aligned with MiXCR, with productive beta chains retained. One record per CDR3 amino acid sequence lists the most common genes and DNA. The sample table shows about 610,000 distinct CDR3 sequences, and 15% to 20% are seen once. Of the sample, more than 10% is held by the ten largest clones. The meaning of the sample's time point label: newly diagnosed GD, antithyroid drugs for less than 3 months. RNA was extracted from PBMCs in TRIzol for both TCR sequencing and RNA sequencing.

Separately, the same data were catalogued under a study of T cells in Graves' hyperthyroidism and ophthalmopathy.

Here the sequenced sample was peripheral blood mononuclear cells (PBMCs), taken at new diagnosis, from a patient treated with antithyroid drugs. The receptors here all came from a man between 18 and 29 years old with Graves disease. Donor details come from another sample of the same person, matched by shared clones.

This clonotype appeared many times. Here the CDR3 reads CASSLGTGRYEQYF. In nucleotides, the CDR3 is TGTGCCAGCAGCTTAGGGACAGGGCGCTACGAGCAGTACTTC. The V gene is TRBV11-2, the J gene TRBJ2-7; 8 bases are a match to TRBD1. This CDR3 has 14 residues. CDR1 and CDR2 from the germline V gene are SGHAT and FQNNGV. V gave up 1 base and J gave up 3 bases; unmatched junction bases: 2.

Many counts were recorded for this clonotype. The CDR3 here is CASAGTANYGYTF. DNA for the CDR3: TGTGCCAGCGCGGGGACGGCCAACTATGGCTACACCTTC. V usage is TRBV27 and J usage is TRBJ1-2, with a weak D call TRBD1 (5 bases). CDR1 and CDR2 (germline): MNHEY, SMNVEV (reference sequence). Trimming took off 8 bases at V and 2 bases at J, with 12 bases between the two ends. CDR3 size: 13 residues.

This clonotype has just a few counts. The chain uses TRBV15 and TRBJ2-1; 8 bases align to TRBD1. Germline CDR1 reads LNHNV; CDR2 reads YYDKDF (reference sequence). The CDR3 spans 19 residues. The J segment lost 3 bases and the V segment lost 1 base, leaving 14 bases of the junction unmatched. DNA of the CDR3: TGTGCCACCAGCAGAGTTATTCGGGACAGGAGACGTAACTACAATGAGCAGTTCTTC. Translated: CATSRVIRDRRRNYNEQFF.

The J gene is TRBJ1-6, the V gene TRBV18; the match to TRBD1 covers 8 bases. Germline V gives CDR1 KGHSH, CDR2 LQKENI. This CDR3 comprises 14 residues. J lost 8 bases, V lost 5 bases, and 5 bases had no gene match. The CDR3: CASSSRQGYSPLHF. DNA for the CDR3: TGTGCCAGCTCATCAAGACAGGGGTATTCACCCCTCCACTTT.

V is TRBV11-2 and J is TRBJ2-7; possible D gene TRBD1, 5 bases. The germline V gene encodes CDR1 SGHAT and CDR2 FQNNGV. V was shortened by 5 bases and J by 4 bases, with 15 bases between the two germline ends. There are 14 residues in the CDR3. CDR3 region: CASSLHRSQYEQYF. CDR3 in DNA: TGTGCCAGCAGCCTTCACAGGTCACAATACGAGCAGTACTTC.

At least ten counts were recorded for this clonotype. This rearrangement joins TRBV5-1 to TRBJ2-7; 9 bases align to TRBD1. There are 15 residues in the CDR3. Germline lookup yields CDR1 SGHRS and CDR2 YFSETQ. V shed 4 bases and J 5 bases; nucleotides not matched to a gene: 10. The CDR3 reads CASSPRDRASNEQYF. The DNA for the CDR3 is TGCGCCAGCAGCCCCCGGGACAGGGCATCTAACGAGCAGTACTTC. The full variable domain, its missing parts supplied by reference TRBV5-1 and TRBJ2-7, is KAGVTQTPRYLIKTRGQQVTLSCSPISGHRSVSWYQQTPGQGLQFLFEYFSETQRNKGNFPGRFSGRQFSNSRSEMNVSTLELGDSALYLCASSPRDRASNEQYFGPGTRLTVT.

This clonotype was detected many times. The V gene is TRBV5-1, the J gene TRBJ2-5; 8 bases align to TRBD2. CDR3 size: 15 residues. The V and J ends lost 0 bases and 1 base, in that order; junction bases with no gene match: 2. Germline V lookup: CDR1 SGHRS, CDR2 YFSETQ. The CDR3 nucleotides read TGCGCCAGCAGCTTGGAAGCGGGGGTCCAAGAGACCCAGTACTTC. It encodes CASSLEAGVQETQYF.

In regard to this clonotype: At one end, the junction sequence differs from germline, possibly due to a read error. V gene TRBV7-8 combines with J gene TRBJ2-7, with 8 bases aligning to TRBD2. The CDR3 length is 20 residues. The germline V gene encodes CDR1 SGHVS and CDR2 FQNEAQ. The CDR3 is CASSLRTPLLAGPLSHEQYF. The CDR3 DNA is TGTGCCAGCAGCTTAAGGACCCCTCTTCTAGCGGGTCCCCTCTCCCACGAGCAGTACTTC.

The chain joins TRBV19 to TRBJ2-7; the D is unclear. Germline assignment: CDR1 LNHDA and CDR2 SQIVND (reference sequence). The V gene lost 5 bases and the J gene lost 6 bases, with 14 bases spanning the gap. The CDR3 has 13 amino acids. The CDR3 region is CASSPRIVGEQYF. In DNA form, the CDR3 reads TGTGCCAGTAGTCCCAGGATCGTGGGCGAGCAGTACTTC.

This clonotype was counted only a few times. The chain is built from TRBV2 and TRBJ2-1; the match to TRBD1 covers 9 bases. The ends lost 4 bases at V and 4 bases at J; junction bases unmatched: 5. Per the germline V gene, CDR1 is SNHLY and CDR2 is FYNNEI. The CDR3 consists of 15 residues. For the CDR3, the DNA is TGTGCCAGCAGTGTTGAGGGACAGGGTTACAATGAGCAGTTCTTC. It yields the protein CASSVEGQGYNEQFF. Complete variable domain (other parts from reference TRBV2 and TRBJ2-1): EPEVTQTPSHQVTQMGQEVILRCVPISNHLYFYWYRQILGQKVEFLVSFYNNEISEKSEIFDDQFSVERPDGSNFTLKIRSTKLEDSAMYFCASSVEGQGYNEQFFGPGTRLTVL.

Only a few counts were recorded for this clonotype. The gene calls are TRBV5-4 and TRBJ1-1; weak D call: TRBD1 (5 bases). CDR3 length: 14 residues. Germline V gives CDR1 SGHNT, CDR2 YYREEE (reference sequence). Trimming took 4 bases from V and 1 from J, leaving 11 bases between them. The CDR3 DNA sequence: TGTGCCAGCAGCGCGGGGGTTCCGAACACTGAAGCTTTCTTT. Translating gives CASSAGVPNTEAFF.

With respect to this clonotype: A single base separates this from a much larger clone, so it may be a read error. The chain links TRBV2 to TRBJ2-2; D possibly corresponds to TRBD2 (6 bases). The germline V gene has CDR1 SNHLY and CDR2 FYNNEI. Trimming left V 6 bases short and J 8 bases short, with 16 bases between. This CDR3 contains 14 residues. Here the CDR3 DNA reads TGTGCCAGCAGGTCAATTAGCGGCCGTGGGGAGCTGTTTTTT. This codes for CASRSISGRGELFF.

V gene TRBV29-1 combines with J gene TRBJ2-2; D ambiguous. CDR1 is SQVTM and CDR2 is ANQGSEA in the germline V gene. V lost 3 bases and J lost 5, with 7 bases in between. CDR3 length: 12 residues. CDR3 sequence: CSVDKGTGELFF. The CDR3 DNA reads TGCAGCGTTGATAAGGGAACCGGGGAGCTGTTTTTT.

In this sample, this clonotype turned up many times. One junction end does not reproduce the germline sequence, and a read error may be involved. The chain combines TRBV6-1 with TRBJ2-7; tentative D call: TRBD1 (7 bases). There are 13 residues in the CDR3. Germline V lookup: CDR1 MNHNS, CDR2 SASEGT. CDR3 sequence: CASRRDREASPCF. As DNA, the CDR3 is TGTGCCAGCAGACGCGACAGGGAGGCCTCGCCGTGCTTC.

In its sample, this clonotype was seen many times. The chain combines TRBV3-1 with TRBJ2-1; 9 nucleotides agree with TRBD2. The germline gives CDR1 LGHDT, CDR2 YNNKEL (reference sequence). The ends lost 1 base at V and 8 bases at J; junction bases unmatched: 6. This CDR3 has 15 amino acids. In DNA form, the CDR3 reads TGTGCCAGCAGCCAAGCCCCTAGCGGGAAGGATGAGCAGTTCTTC. This translates into CASSQAPSGKDEQFF.

This clonotype was recorded a few times. The V call is TRBV30, the J call TRBJ2-7, with 7 bases lining up with TRBD1. Germline loops: CDR1 GTSNPN, CDR2 SVGIG (reference sequence). J gave up 6 bases and V 3 bases, and 5 bases lay outside the gene matches. This CDR3 is 12 amino acids long. The CDR3 loop reads CAWRTGTSEQYF. The CDR3 DNA follows: TGTGCCTGGAGGACAGGGACATCCGAGCAGTACTTC. The full variable domain, completed using reference TRBV30 and TRBJ2-7, is SQTIHQWPATLVQPVGSPLSLECTVEGTSNPNLYWYRQAAGRGLQLLFYSVGIGQISSEVPQNLSASRPQDRQFILSSKKLLLSDSGFYLCAWRTGTSEQYFGPGTRLTVT.

This clonotype has at least ten counts. The chain couples TRBV27 to TRBJ2-1, with D perhaps matching TRBD1 (8 bases). CDR3 size: 13 residues. V lost 8 bases and J lost 8, with 16 bases in between. Germline-derived CDR1 and CDR2 are MNHEY and SMNVEV (reference sequence). For the CDR3, the DNA is TGTGCCAGCCGCGACAGGGGAGGGGATGAGCAGTTCTTC. This translates into CASRDRGGDEQFF.

At least ten counts were recorded for this clonotype. This chain links TRBV12-3 or TRBV12-4 with TRBJ1-1; no clear D. CDR3 length: 13 amino acids. The germline V and J ends were trimmed by 3 bases and 4 bases, with 9 bases remaining between them. CDR3 in amino acids: CASSLRTATEAFF. Here the CDR3 DNA reads TGTGCCAGCAGTTTGAGGACGGCCACTGAAGCTTTCTTT.

This clonotype was detected many times. This chain joins TRBV7-9 and TRBJ2-7; D not certain. Germline lookup yields CDR1 SEHNR and CDR2 FQNEAQ (reference sequence). V was clipped by 5 bases and J by 2 bases, with 10 bases between them. The CDR3 is 13 amino acids. CDR3 sequence (DNA): TGTGCCAGCAGCCATCGCGAGACCTACGAGCAGTACTTC. This sequence encodes CASSHRETYEQYF.

The V call is TRBV6-9, the J call TRBJ1-1, with 8 positions matching TRBD1. CDR1 and CDR2 from the germline V gene are MNHGY and SVAAGI. CDR3 length: 13 amino acids. Losses at the gene ends were 3 bases for V and 11 bases for J; bases not matched to a gene: 8. Here the CDR3 reads CASSYRTGPAAFF. DNA for the CDR3: TGTGCCAGCAGTTACCGGACAGGGCCTGCGGCTTTCTTT.

This chain joins TRBV7-9 and TRBJ2-5; D possibly corresponds to TRBD2 (5 bases). The length of the CDR3 is 14 residues. V was shortened by 0 bases and J by 2 bases, with 7 bases between the two germline ends. In germline, CDR1 is SEHNR, CDR2 FQNEAQ (reference sequence). For the CDR3, the DNA is TGTGCCAGCAGCTTAGCTGAGGGACAAGAGACCCAGTACTTC. Translated: CASSLAEGQETQYF.

This clonotype has at least ten counts. The chain recombines TRBV7-9 with TRBJ2-3; 8 nucleotides agree with TRBD2. CDR1 and CDR2 from the germline V gene are SEHNR and FQNEAQ (reference sequence). V dropped 1 base and J dropped 4; count of bases not matched to a gene: 7. The CDR3 spans 16 residues. The CDR3 DNA reads TGTGCCAGCAGCTTAGTGTCGGGGGGGCGGGCAGATACGCAGTATTTT. Its translation is CASSLVSGGRADTQYF.

The V call is TRBV3-1, the J call TRBJ2-2; 7 bases align to TRBD1. This CDR3 has 16 residues. With 5 bases clipped from V and 3 bases from J, the junction kept 9 bases outside the gene matches. Germline-derived CDR1 and CDR2 are LGHDT and YNNKEL (reference sequence). The DNA for the CDR3 is TGTGCCAGCAGCTATAGGGGCAGGGGGTACACCGGGGAGCTGTTTTTT. This encodes CASSYRGRGYTGELFF. Full variable domain (rest looked up from reference TRBV3-1 and TRBJ2-2): DTAVSQTPKYLVTQMGNDKSIKCEQNLGHDTMYWYKQDSKKFLKIMFSYNNKELIINETVPNRFSPKSPDKAHLNLHINSLELGDSAVYFCASSYRGRGYTGELFFGEGSRLTVL.

This clonotype was seen a handful of times. This rearrangement joins TRBV10-3 to TRBJ1-5, with a possible D match to TRBD1 (5 bases). CDR3 length: 13 amino acids. Germline V gene data show CDR1 as ENHRY and CDR2 as SYGVKD. V was cut by 10 bases and J by 1 base, with 11 bases left in between. This CDR3 is CATGRDSNQPQHF. The CDR3 bases are TGTGCCACAGGCCGGGACAGCAATCAGCCCCAGCATTTT.

As regards this clonotype: The junction does not match germline at one end; this may be a read error. The chain carries TRBV6-1 and TRBJ2-7, with D possibly matching TRBD2 (6 bases). Germline V lookup: CDR1 MNHNS, CDR2 SASEGT. The CDR3 contains 14 residues. The CDR3 region is CASSQLRDSHEQYF. The CDR3 nucleotides are TGTGCCAGCAGCCAACTCCGGGACTCCCACGAGCAGTACTTC.

The chain combines TRBV28 with TRBJ2-3; 8 bases are shared with TRBD2. The germline V gene encodes CDR1 MDHEN and CDR2 SYDVKM. The CDR3 contains 14 residues. The V gene end was trimmed by 2 bases and the J gene end by 5 bases; junction bases not matched to a gene: 3. CDR3 nucleotide sequence: TGTGCCAGCAGTTTAATGGCGGGAGGAGATACGCAGTATTTT. Translated, it gives CASSLMAGGDTQYF.

This clonotype was detected a few times. The chain carries TRBV20-1 and TRBJ1-1, with a weak D call TRBD1 (6 bases). Trimming cost V 6 bases and J 1 base, with 12 bases left between them. This CDR3 is 13 amino acids long. Germline values: CDR1 DFQATT, CDR2 SNEGSKA (reference sequence). This chain's CDR3 is CSAADSPNTEAFF. As DNA, the CDR3 is TGCAGTGCCGCGGACAGCCCGAACACTGAAGCTTTCTTT.

As concerns this clonotype: This likely stems from a read error, as it lies one base from a far larger clone. The chain combines TRBV7-9 with TRBJ2-5; TRBD2 is a possible D gene (6 bases). V lost 3 bases, J lost 6 bases, and 11 bases lay in between. There are 13 residues in the CDR3. From germline, CDR1 is SEHNR and CDR2 FQNEAQ (reference sequence). This CDR3 reads CASSFSGQKTQYF. The CDR3 region has the DNA TGTGCCAGCAGCTTTAGCGGACAAAAGACCCAGTACTTC.

This chain joins TRBV18 and TRBJ2-1; 7 bases are a match to TRBD2. Per the germline V gene, CDR1 is KGHSH and CDR2 is LQKENI. V gave up 3 bases and J gave up 1 base; unmatched junction bases: 6. The CDR3 covers 16 residues. CDR3 coding DNA: TGTGCCAGCTCACCGGCCGGACTAGTTTCCTACAATGAGCAGTTCTTC. Translation gives CASSPAGLVSYNEQFF. Drawing the rest from reference TRBV18 and TRBJ2-1, the complete variable domain is NAGVMQNPRHLVRRRGQEARLRCSPMKGHSHVYWYRQLPEEGLKFMVYLQKENIIDESGMPKERFSAEFPKEGPSILRIQQVVRGDSAAYFCASSPAGLVSYNEQFFGPGTRLTVL.

The genes are TRBV19 and TRBJ2-7; no clear D gene. V was pared by 1 base and J by 2 bases, with 9 bases between. This CDR3 has 14 residues. CDR1 is LNHDA, CDR2 SQIVND, per germline (reference sequence). The CDR3 loop reads CASSIGAGTYEQYF. CDR3 in DNA: TGTGCCAGTAGTATAGGTGCCGGAACCTACGAGCAGTACTTC.